A selection of T cell receptor beta chains follows, all from one sample in a study of response to subunit inactivated influenza vaccine. One entry per CDR3 protein results from TCRdb running MiXCR on the RT-PCR reads. The data contain 400,000 to 650,000 distinct CDR3 sequences, roughly 7.6% of them singletons. This sample comprised PBMCs from blood, obtained around 25 months after vaccination. Receptor source: a man aged 50 to 69 who received an inactivated influenza vaccine. Each CDR3 is given with its conserved first and last residue. A D gene is named only where the DNA matches it firmly. Some rows have no size entry. The others give once, few or many, or a class for an expanded clone.

d_call: .
j_call: TRBJ1-1
clone_size: many
v_call: TRBV5-1
cdr3_aa: CASRRTENTEAFF
cdr3_nt: TGCGCCAGCAGGAGGACGGAGAACACTGAAGCTTTCTTT

d_call: .
j_call: TRBJ1-1
clone_size: few
v_call: TRBV20-1
cdr3_aa: CSARVLSDWNTEAFF
cdr3_nt: TGCAGTGCTAGAGTTTTGAGTGATTGGAACACTGAAGCTTTCTTT

d_call: TRBD2
j_call: TRBJ2-3
clone_size: many
v_call: TRBV7-2
cdr3_aa: CASSPLLAGGHRDTQYF
cdr3_nt: TGTGCCAGCAGCCCCCTCCTAGCGGGGGGCCATAGAGATACGCAGTATTTT

d_call: TRBD1
j_call: TRBJ2-7
clone_size: .
v_call: TRBV15
cdr3_aa: CATSPTGHSYEQYF
cdr3_nt: TGTGCCACCAGCCCGACAGGGCACTCCTACGAGCAGTACTTC

d_call: TRBD1
j_call: TRBJ1-2
clone_size: once
v_call: TRBV6-2/TRBV6-3
cdr3_aa: CASWADRGGNYGYTF
cdr3_nt: TGTGCCAGCTGGGCCGACAGGGGAGGTAACTATGGCTACACCTTC

d_call: TRBD2
j_call: TRBJ2-1
clone_size: few
v_call: TRBV20-1
cdr3_aa: CSASGGRGYNEQFF
cdr3_nt: TGCAGTGCTAGTGGCGGGAGGGGATACAATGAGCAGTTCTTC

d_call: .
j_call: TRBJ1-1
clone_size: .
v_call: TRBV7-2
cdr3_aa: CASSFLGRLNTEAFF
cdr3_nt: TGTGCCAGCAGCTTCCTGGGACGCCTGAACACTGAAGCTTTCTTT

d_call: .
j_call: TRBJ2-1
clone_size: few
v_call: TRBV10-3
cdr3_aa: CAIGGGLDANEQFF
cdr3_nt: TGTGCCATAGGAGGAGGACTTGATGCCAATGAGCAGTTCTTC

d_call: TRBD1
j_call: TRBJ2-3
clone_size: .
v_call: TRBV10-3
cdr3_aa: CAIGQRQGRTDTQYF
cdr3_nt: TGTGCCATCGGACAAAGACAGGGTAGGACAGATACGCAGTATTTT

d_call: .
j_call: TRBJ1-1
clone_size: many
v_call: TRBV7-9
cdr3_aa: CASSLEGLGGEAFF
cdr3_nt: TGTGCCAGCAGCTTAGAAGGATTAGGAGGTGAAGCTTTCTTT

d_call: .
j_call: TRBJ1-1
clone_size: few
v_call: TRBV20-1
cdr3_aa: CSASAMERTEAFF
cdr3_nt: TGCAGTGCTAGTGCCATGGAGCGAACTGAAGCTTTCTTT

d_call: .
j_call: TRBJ2-2
clone_size: few
v_call: TRBV12-3/TRBV12-4
cdr3_aa: CASRYRVEETGELFF
cdr3_nt: TGTGCCAGCAGGTACAGGGTTGAGGAGACCGGGGAGCTGTTTTTT

d_call: TRBD1
j_call: TRBJ2-5
clone_size: .
v_call: TRBV7-2
cdr3_aa: CASSLLGQNQETQYF
cdr3_nt: TGTGCCAGCAGCTTACTGGGACAGAACCAAGAGACCCAGTACTTC

d_call: .
j_call: TRBJ2-1
clone_size: few
v_call: TRBV3-1
cdr3_aa: CASSSPNHEQFF
cdr3_nt: TGTGCCAGCAGTTCGCCGAACCATGAGCAGTTCTTC

d_call: .
j_call: TRBJ2-1
clone_size: .
v_call: TRBV4-3
cdr3_aa: CASSQEQTSYNEQFF
cdr3_nt: TGCGCCAGCAGCCAAGAACAGACCTCCTACAATGAGCAGTTCTTC

d_call: TRBD1
j_call: TRBJ2-1
clone_size: .
v_call: TRBV6-5
cdr3_aa: CASSYRDRGINEQFF
cdr3_nt: TGTGCCAGCAGTTACAGGGACAGGGGAATTAATGAGCAGTTCTTC

d_call: TRBD1
j_call: TRBJ2-7
clone_size: few
v_call: TRBV19
cdr3_aa: CASSISGQASYEQYF
cdr3_nt: TGTGCCAGTAGTATATCGGGACAGGCATCCTACGAGCAGTACTTC

d_call: TRBD1
j_call: TRBJ2-7
clone_size: few
v_call: TRBV5-1
cdr3_aa: CASSLALGRGPGGLEQYF
cdr3_nt: TGCGCCAGCAGCTTGGCCCTAGGAAGGGGGCCTGGGGGTCTCGAGCAGTACTTC

d_call: .
j_call: TRBJ2-7
clone_size: .
v_call: TRBV30
cdr3_aa: CAWTKGNYEQYF
cdr3_nt: TGTGCCTGGACCAAAGGGAACTACGAGCAGTACTTC

d_call: .
j_call: TRBJ2-5
clone_size: .
v_call: TRBV12-3/TRBV12-4
cdr3_aa: CASSPTLGPQETQYF
cdr3_nt: TGTGCCAGCAGCCCGACGCTGGGTCCCCAAGAGACCCAGTACTTC

d_call: .
j_call: TRBJ2-3
clone_size: few
v_call: TRBV11-2
cdr3_aa: CASSLSIGGGIGDTQYF
cdr3_nt: TGTGCCAGCAGCTTAAGCATCGGGGGAGGTATAGGTGATACGCAGTATTTT

d_call: .
j_call: TRBJ2-1
clone_size: many
v_call: TRBV20-1
cdr3_aa: CSARPAVRVNEQFF
cdr3_nt: TGCAGTGCTAGACCAGCGGTGAGGGTCAATGAGCAGTTCTTC

d_call: .
j_call: TRBJ2-2
clone_size: few
v_call: TRBV5-1
cdr3_aa: CASSLVAGISNTGELFF
cdr3_nt: TGCGCCAGCAGCTTGGTTGCGGGGATTTCGAACACCGGGGAGCTGTTTTTT

d_call: TRBD2
j_call: TRBJ2-1
clone_size: many
v_call: TRBV5-1
cdr3_aa: CASSLLAGGQSEQFF
cdr3_nt: TGCGCCAGCAGCTTGTTAGCGGGGGGGCAGAGTGAGCAGTTCTTC

d_call: TRBD1
j_call: TRBJ2-1
clone_size: few
v_call: TRBV6-1
cdr3_aa: CASKAPGTGDNEQFF
cdr3_nt: TGTGCCAGCAAGGCACCGGGGACAGGGGACAATGAGCAGTTCTTC

d_call: .
j_call: TRBJ2-5
clone_size: .
v_call: TRBV19
cdr3_aa: CASSTRRGETQYF
cdr3_nt: TGTGCCAGTAGTACCCGAAGAGGGGAGACCCAGTACTTC

d_call: .
j_call: TRBJ2-3
clone_size: few
v_call: TRBV11-1
cdr3_aa: CASSLAQWGTDTQYF
cdr3_nt: TGTGCCAGCAGCTTAGCGCAATGGGGGACAGATACGCAGTATTTT

d_call: .
j_call: TRBJ2-3
clone_size: .
v_call: TRBV15
cdr3_aa: CATSTPGGLDTQYF
cdr3_nt: TGTGCCACCAGCACCCCCGGGGGGCTCGATACGCAGTATTTT

d_call: TRBD1
j_call: TRBJ1-1
clone_size: few
v_call: TRBV18
cdr3_aa: CASSPRQGKSGGTEAFF
cdr3_nt: TGTGCCAGCTCACCACGTCAGGGAAAATCAGGGGGCACTGAAGCTTTCTTT

d_call: .
j_call: TRBJ2-5
clone_size: many
v_call: TRBV2
cdr3_aa: CATKSRGLQETQYF
cdr3_nt: TGTGCCACCAAAAGCCGGGGGCTGCAAGAGACCCAGTACTTC

d_call: TRBD2
j_call: TRBJ2-5
clone_size: .
v_call: TRBV7-2
cdr3_aa: CASSLAGLAEETQYF
cdr3_nt: TGTGCCAGCAGCTTAGCAGGACTAGCGGAAGAGACCCAGTACTTC

d_call: .
j_call: TRBJ2-7
clone_size: .
v_call: TRBV7-9
cdr3_aa: CASSLTRAGPYEQYF
cdr3_nt: TGTGCCAGCAGCCTCACGAGGGCAGGACCCTACGAGCAGTACTTC

d_call: TRBD1
j_call: TRBJ2-6
clone_size: .
v_call: TRBV4-3
cdr3_aa: CASKTGQRASGANVLTF
cdr3_nt: TGCGCCAGCAAAACGGGACAGCGAGCCTCTGGGGCCAACGTCCTGACTTTC

d_call: TRBD2
j_call: TRBJ2-7
clone_size: few
v_call: TRBV6-1
cdr3_aa: CASREIAGNRYEQYF
cdr3_nt: TGTGCCAGCAGGGAAATAGCGGGGAATAGATACGAGCAGTACTTC

d_call: .
j_call: TRBJ2-3
clone_size: few
v_call: TRBV7-2
cdr3_aa: CASSLAARGAGDTQYF
cdr3_nt: TGTGCCAGCAGCTTAGCGGCGCGGGGAGCGGGAGATACGCAGTATTTT

d_call: .
j_call: TRBJ2-1
clone_size: many
v_call: TRBV7-6
cdr3_aa: CASSSRDWNYNEQFF
cdr3_nt: TGTGCCAGCAGCTCCCGAGACTGGAATTACAATGAGCAGTTCTTC

d_call: .
j_call: TRBJ1-5
clone_size: .
v_call: TRBV20-1
cdr3_aa: CSVSGGPGQPQHF
cdr3_nt: TGCAGTGTCTCGGGGGGGCCTGGTCAGCCCCAGCATTTT

d_call: TRBD1
j_call: TRBJ2-1
clone_size: .
v_call: TRBV7-3
cdr3_aa: CASSPTGEFTEQFF
cdr3_nt: TGTGCCAGCAGCCCGACAGGGGAATTTACTGAGCAGTTCTTC

d_call: .
j_call: TRBJ1-5
clone_size: few
v_call: TRBV5-1
cdr3_aa: CASSVGTTNQPQHF
cdr3_nt: TGCGCCAGCAGCGTGGGGACAACCAATCAGCCCCAGCATTTT

d_call: TRBD1
j_call: TRBJ1-6
clone_size: few
v_call: TRBV2
cdr3_aa: CASSSGTGVSPLHF
cdr3_nt: TGTGCCAGCTCCTCCGGGACAGGGGTTTCACCCCTCCACTTT

d_call: .
j_call: TRBJ2-3
clone_size: .
v_call: TRBV9
cdr3_aa: CASSVGARETTDTQYF
cdr3_nt: TGTGCCAGCAGCGTAGGGGCTCGGGAGACCACAGATACGCAGTATTTT

d_call: .
j_call: TRBJ2-2
clone_size: few
v_call: TRBV4-2
cdr3_aa: CASSQSSMAGELFF
cdr3_nt: TGTGCCAGCAGCCAAAGTTCGATGGCCGGGGAGCTGTTTTTT

d_call: .
j_call: TRBJ2-1
clone_size: .
v_call: TRBV7-6
cdr3_aa: CASSPMGTSNEQFF
cdr3_nt: TGTGCCAGCAGCCCAATGGGTACCTCTAATGAGCAGTTCTTC

d_call: .
j_call: TRBJ2-2
clone_size: .
v_call: TRBV5-1
cdr3_aa: CASLRETNTGELFF
cdr3_nt: TGCGCCAGCCTTCGGGAGACAAACACCGGGGAGCTGTTTTTT

d_call: .
j_call: TRBJ2-5
clone_size: .
v_call: TRBV7-2
cdr3_aa: CASSLMDGPGTQYF
cdr3_nt: TGTGCCAGCAGCTTAATGGACGGGCCAGGGACCCAGTACTTC

d_call: .
j_call: TRBJ1-1
clone_size: .
v_call: TRBV7-9
cdr3_aa: CASSPPQRPQEAFF
cdr3_nt: TGTGCCAGCAGCCCTCCCCAAAGACCGCAGGAAGCTTTCTTT

d_call: .
j_call: TRBJ2-5
clone_size: .
v_call: TRBV29-1
cdr3_aa: CSVRGRALETQYF
cdr3_nt: TGCAGCGTCCGGGGCAGGGCCCTAGAGACCCAGTACTTC

d_call: TRBD2
j_call: TRBJ2-7
clone_size: .
v_call: TRBV10-3
cdr3_aa: CATLPGLAPYEQYF
cdr3_nt: TGTGCCACCCTACCGGGACTAGCGCCTTACGAGCAGTACTTC

d_call: .
j_call: TRBJ2-3
clone_size: .
v_call: TRBV27
cdr3_aa: CASSVRRGQRNTQYF
cdr3_nt: TGTGCCAGCAGTGTGAGGAGGGGCCAGAGAAATACGCAGTATTTT

d_call: TRBD2
j_call: TRBJ2-7
clone_size: few
v_call: TRBV3-1
cdr3_aa: CASSFRGGHEQYF
cdr3_nt: TGTGCCAGCAGCTTCCGGGGGGGCCACGAGCAGTACTTC

d_call: .
j_call: TRBJ1-5
clone_size: few
v_call: TRBV7-2
cdr3_aa: CASSSIGPQHF
cdr3_nt: TGTGCCAGCAGCTCCATTGGGCCCCAGCATTTT

d_call: .
j_call: TRBJ2-3
clone_size: many
v_call: TRBV10-3
cdr3_aa: CAISVGRQPSTDTQYF
cdr3_nt: TGTGCCATCAGTGTAGGCAGGCAACCTAGCACAGATACGCAGTATTTT

d_call: TRBD2
j_call: TRBJ2-5
clone_size: .
v_call: TRBV4-3
cdr3_aa: CASSQSVSSGGTLQETQYF
cdr3_nt: TGCGCCAGCAGCCAATCCGTGTCTAGCGGGGGGACTCTCCAAGAGACCCAGTACTTC

d_call: TRBD1
j_call: TRBJ1-4
clone_size: many
v_call: TRBV20-1
cdr3_aa: CSARPWEGAGTNEKLFF
cdr3_nt: TGCAGTGCTAGGCCATGGGAGGGGGCCGGAACTAATGAAAAACTGTTTTTT

d_call: .
j_call: TRBJ1-5
clone_size: .
v_call: TRBV10-3
cdr3_aa: CAISAYSNQPQHF
cdr3_nt: TGTGCCATCAGTGCGTATAGCAATCAGCCCCAGCATTTT